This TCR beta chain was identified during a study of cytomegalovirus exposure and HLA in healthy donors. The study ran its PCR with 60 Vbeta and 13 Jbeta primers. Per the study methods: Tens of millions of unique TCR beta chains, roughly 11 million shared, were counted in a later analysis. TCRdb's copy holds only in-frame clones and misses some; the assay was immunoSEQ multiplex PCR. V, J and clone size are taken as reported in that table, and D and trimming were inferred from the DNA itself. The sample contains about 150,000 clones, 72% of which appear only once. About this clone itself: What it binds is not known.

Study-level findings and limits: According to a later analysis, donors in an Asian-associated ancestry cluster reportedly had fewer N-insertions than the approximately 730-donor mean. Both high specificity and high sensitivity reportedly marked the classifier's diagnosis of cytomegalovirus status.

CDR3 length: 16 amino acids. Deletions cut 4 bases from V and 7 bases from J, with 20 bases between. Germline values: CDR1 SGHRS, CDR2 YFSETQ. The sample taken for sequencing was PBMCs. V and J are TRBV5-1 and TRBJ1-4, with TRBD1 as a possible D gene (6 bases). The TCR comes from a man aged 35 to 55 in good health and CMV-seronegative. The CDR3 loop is CASSSPQQGEREKLFF. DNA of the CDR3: TGCGCCAGCAGCAGTCCCCAACAGGGTGAGCGTGAAAAACTGTTTTTT.